The 31 T cell receptor beta chains listed next were all sequenced from one sample in a study of cytomegalovirus exposure and HLA in healthy donors. 13 Jbeta primers and 60 Vbeta primers were used for the PCR. The repertoire was sequenced with immunoSEQ multiplex PCR; TCRdb's copy has only in-frame clones and lacks some. The data contain 150,000 to 200,000 clones, around 77% of them singletons. Sequenced input: PBMCs. The receptor set was obtained from a woman between 25 and 40 years old in good health and CMV-seronegative.

The DNA of the CDR3 is TGCAGCGTTGCTCTTACAGGGGTGTATGGCTACACCTTC. Amino acids: CSVALTGVYGYTF. The chain carries TRBV29-1 and TRBJ1-2; 7 positions match TRBD1. With V trimmed by 4 bases and J by 5 bases, 7 bases remained unmatched. This CDR3 contains 13 residues. Germline V gene sequence: CDR1 SQVTM, CDR2 ANQGSEA.

Points on this clone: The junction and the germline gene differ at one end; a read error may be behind it. The CDR3 bases are TGTGCCAGCAGGACTACGGGGAACCTCAACTTC. It encodes CASRTTGNLNF. The genes are TRBV28 and TRBJ2-7, with a possible D match to TRBD2 (5 bases). The CDR3 consists of 11 residues. The germline V gene has CDR1 MDHEN and CDR2 SYDVKM.

The J gene is TRBJ2-3, the V gene TRBV29-1; D might be TRBD2 (5 bases). The germline V gene encodes CDR1 SQVTM and CDR2 ANQGSEA. The CDR3 contains 15 residues. Trimming cost V 0 bases and J 4 bases, with 14 bases left between them. CDR3 in DNA: TGCAGCGTTGAAGATCGAGGCGGGCCTGCAGATACGCAGTATTTT. Protein: CSVEDRGGPADTQYF.

As regards this clone: One junction end disagrees with the germline gene, perhaps due to a read error. The chain couples TRBV7-7 to TRBJ2-7; D is perhaps TRBD1 (6 bases). The CDR3 loop spans 13 amino acids. Looked up from germline, CDR1 is SSHAT and CDR2 is FNYEAQ (reference sequence). The CDR3 DNA is TGTGCTAGCAGCCACAGGGAAAACTACGAGCAGTACTTC. The encoded protein is CASSHRENYEQYF.

This clone was seen a single time. V usage is TRBV27 and J usage is TRBJ1-2; TRBD1 might be the D (5 bases). The CDR3 extends over 16 amino acids. Germline lookup yields CDR1 MNHEY and CDR2 SMNVEV (reference sequence). Trimming took off 6 bases at V and 0 bases at J, with 17 bases between the two ends. CDR3 nucleotide sequence: TGTGCCAGCAGATCCTATACACAGGAGACTAACTATGGCTACACCTTC. This gives the protein CASRSYTQETNYGYTF.

With regard to this clone: A read error may produce the germline difference seen at one junction end. The gene calls are TRBV7-9 and TRBJ1-5; D not resolved. Germline assignment: CDR1 SEHNR and CDR2 FQNEAQ (reference sequence). The CDR3 contains 13 residues. This CDR3 is CSSTRGTDQPQHF. CDR3 DNA: TGTTCCAGCACCCGGGGAACTGATCAGCCCCAGCATTTT.

The chain joins TRBV27 to TRBJ2-7; 11 nucleotides agree with TRBD2. The junction had 1 base not matched to a gene; V was cut back by 6 bases and J by 0 bases. CDR3 length: 14 residues. The germline V gene encodes CDR1 MNHEY and CDR2 SMNVEV (reference sequence). This chain's CDR3 is CASRLAGASYEQYF. The CDR3 DNA is TGTGCCAGCAGACTAGCGGGAGCCTCCTACGAGCAGTACTTC.

About this clone: Other DNA sequences in the same sample also yield this CDR3. The chain combines TRBV9 with TRBJ2-3; D is possibly TRBD2 (6 bases). The V and J ends lost 3 bases and 2 bases respectively, with 16 bases between them. This CDR3 has 16 residues. The germline V gene has CDR1 SGDLS and CDR2 YYNGEE. The CDR3 DNA reads TGTGCCAGCAGCGCCCCCGCGTCGGGGGTCACAGATACGCAGTATTTT. This encodes CASSAPASGVTDTQYF.

The chain links TRBV7-9 to TRBJ2-3; D unresolved. V was pared by 5 bases and J by 2 bases, with 8 bases between. Germline-derived CDR1 and CDR2 are SEHNR and FQNEAQ (reference sequence). CDR3 length: 13 amino acids. The CDR3 nucleotides are TGTGCCAGCAGCCAGGCACACACAGATACGCAGTATTTT. Encoded protein: CASSQAHTDTQYF.

The V gene is TRBV28, the J gene TRBJ1-2; D is ambiguous. In germline, CDR1 is MDHEN, CDR2 SYDVKM. The CDR3 runs to 14 residues. V lost 7 bases and J 1 base, leaving 13 bases between the germline ends. This CDR3 is CASTGIQYNYGYTF. CDR3 nucleotide sequence: TGTGCCAGCACCGGGATACAGTATAACTATGGCTACACCTTC.

The rearrangement uses TRBV29-1 and TRBJ1-2; D unclear. The length of the CDR3 is 19 residues. Trimming removed 0 bases at V and 5 bases at J, with 28 bases between. CDR1 SQVTM and CDR2 ANQGSEA come from the germline V gene. The CDR3 protein is CSVEDLFFEGGVRVYGYTF. The CDR3 bases are TGCAGCGTTGAAGATCTATTCTTTGAGGGAGGCGTGCGGGTATATGGCTACACCTTC. Supplemented by reference TRBV29-1 and TRBJ1-2, the full variable domain reads SAVISQKPSRDICQRGTSLTIQCQVDSQVTMMFWYRQQPGQSLTLIATANQGSEATYESGFVIDKFPISRPNLTFSTLTVSNMSPEDSSIYLCSVEDLFFEGGVRVYGYTFGSGTRLTVV.

The chain is built from TRBV7-2 and TRBJ1-2; D gene uncertain. V lost 1 base to trimming and J lost 3 bases, with 6 bases between them. This CDR3 comprises 13 residues. CDR1 SGHTA and CDR2 FQGNSA come from the germline V gene. Here the CDR3 DNA reads TGTGCCAGCAGCTTAGGGCAGGACTATGGCTACACCTTC. Its protein is CASSLGQDYGYTF. Together with reference TRBV7-2 and TRBJ1-2, the CDR3 gives the full variable domain: GAGVSQSPSNKVTEKGKDVELRCDPISGHTALYWYRQSLGQGLEFLIYFQGNSAPDKSGLPSDRFSAERTGGSVSTLTIQRTQQEDSAVYLCASSLGQDYGYTFGSGTRLTVV.

This clone has just a few counts. The chain links TRBV7-3 to TRBJ2-1; 8 positions match TRBD1. The CDR3 extends over 15 amino acids. Germline trimming cut 3 bases from V and 4 bases from J; bases unmatched to any gene: 5. Per germline, CDR1 SGHTA and CDR2 FQGTGA. The CDR3 region has the DNA TGTGCCAGCAGCTTTGACAGGGGTCGGTACAATGAGCAGTTCTTC. This translates into CASSFDRGRYNEQFF. The variable domain in full, completed from reference TRBV7-3 and TRBJ2-1, reads GAGVSQTPSNKVTEKGKYVELRCDPISGHTALYWYRQSLGQGPEFLIYFQGTGAADDSGLPNDRFFAVRPEGSVSTLKIQRTERGDSAVYLCASSFDRGRYNEQFFGPGTRLTVL.

This sequence joins TRBV4-1 and TRBJ1-2; unclear D gene. Germline CDR1 and CDR2: MGHRA and YSYEKL. The V gene lost 1 base and the J gene lost 2 bases, with 8 bases spanning the gap. The CDR3 extends over 14 amino acids. Here the CDR3 reads CASSQGSGNYGYTF. The CDR3 DNA reads TGCGCCAGCAGCCAAGGAAGCGGAAACTATGGCTACACCTTC.

This clone showed up just once. V and J are TRBV10-3 and TRBJ1-6; 10 bases map to TRBD1. The CDR3 is 15 residues long. J gave up 10 bases and V 6 bases, and 9 bases lay outside the gene matches. The V gene's germline CDR1 is ENHRY and CDR2 SYGVKD. The chain's CDR3 is CAIRATGGSRSPLHF. The DNA for the CDR3 is TGTGCCATCAGGGCGACAGGGGGCTCGCGCTCACCCCTCCACTTT.

Only one count was recorded for this clone. The chain links TRBV30 to TRBJ1-3, with 7 bases fitting TRBD1. CDR1 and CDR2 (germline): GTSNPN, SVGIG (reference sequence). This CDR3 is 16 amino acids long. The V and J ends lost 3 bases and 1 base, in that order; junction bases with no gene match: 9. The CDR3, as DNA: TGTGCCTGGAGCCAGGGGGGAGGCCTTTCTGGAAACACCATATATTTT. Amino acids: CAWSQGGGLSGNTIYF.

In nucleotides, the CDR3 is TGTGCCAGCAGCCCTAGGGGGCATACTGGAAACACCATATATTTT. Protein sequence: CASSPRGHTGNTIYF. V is TRBV9 and J is TRBJ1-3; 7 bases agree with TRBD1. The CDR3 spans 15 residues. Germline V gene lookup returns CDR1 SGDLS and CDR2 YYNGEE. V dropped 4 bases and J dropped 2; count of bases not matched to a gene: 6. Variable domain in full (rest from reference TRBV9 and TRBJ1-3): DSGVTQTPKHLITATGQRVTLRCSPRSGDLSVYWYQQSLDQGLQFLIQYYNGEERAKGNILERFSAQQFPDLHSELNLSSLELGDSALYFCASSPRGHTGNTIYFGEGSWLTVV.

V and J are TRBV6-6 and TRBJ2-5; TRBD1 matches at 8 bases. CDR1 MNHNY and CDR2 SVGAGI come from the germline V gene (reference sequence). The CDR3 extends over 15 amino acids. V lost 5 bases to trimming and J lost 4 bases; unmatched junction nucleotides: 9. This CDR3 reads CASSPTRGTGETQYF. CDR3 in DNA: TGTGCCAGCAGTCCCACTCGAGGGACAGGAGAGACCCAGTACTTC.

Only one count was recorded for this clone. The chain uses TRBV27 and TRBJ2-7, with 7 bases aligning to TRBD1. Germline assignment: CDR1 MNHEY and CDR2 SMNVEV (reference sequence). This CDR3 has 13 amino acids. The junction had 5 bases not matched to a gene; V was cut back by 8 bases and J by 1 base. In DNA form, the CDR3 reads TGTGCCAGCGGGTTACAGGGGTCCTACGAGCAGTACTTC. This gives the protein CASGLQGSYEQYF.

The J gene is TRBJ2-7, the V gene TRBV19; D is possibly TRBD1 (7 bases). V was trimmed by 4 bases and J by 3 bases, leaving 10 bases between them. Germline V lookup: CDR1 LNHDA, CDR2 SQIVND (reference sequence). The CDR3 is made up of 13 amino acids. The CDR3 spells CASSRQGLYEQYF. In DNA, the CDR3 is TGTGCCAGTAGTAGACAGGGACTCTACGAGCAGTACTTC.

The gene calls are TRBV27 and TRBJ1-5; D not resolved. The CDR3 is 14 residues long. Looked up from germline, CDR1 is MNHEY and CDR2 is SMNVEV (reference sequence). V was pared by 11 bases and J by 4 bases, with 18 bases between. This CDR3 reads CASHGIGGNQPQHF. The CDR3 DNA reads TGTGCCTCCCACGGGATAGGCGGTAATCAGCCCCAGCATTTT.

V gene TRBV10-2 combines with J gene TRBJ2-7; D possibly corresponds to TRBD2 (6 bases). CDR1 and CDR2 from the germline V gene are WSHSY and SAAADI. Trimming removed 8 bases from V and 0 bases from J, with 8 bases in between. CDR3 length: 12 residues. CDR3 DNA: TGCGCCAGCCTCGGGAGCTCCTACGAGCAGTACTTC. This gives the protein CASLGSSYEQYF.

V gene TRBV7-6 combines with J gene TRBJ1-1; D call uncertain. The CDR3 loop spans 12 amino acids. Per germline, CDR1 SGHVS and CDR2 FNYEAQ. The V end lost 2 bases, the J end lost 7 bases, and 8 bases lay between the germline ends. CDR3 protein: CASSLNGREAFF. CDR3 DNA: TGTGCCAGCAGCTTAAATGGCCGTGAAGCTTTCTTT.

The rearrangement links TRBV7-2 to TRBJ1-1, with no clear D. CDR1 is SGHTA, CDR2 FQGNSA, per germline. Trimming shortened V by 2 bases and J by 6 bases, and 10 bases separated the two germline ends. This CDR3 has 13 residues. CDR3 sequence reads: CASSLTGRAEAFF. DNA of the CDR3: TGTGCCAGCAGCTTAACCGGGAGGGCTGAAGCTTTCTTT.

The V call is TRBV7-2, the J call TRBJ2-1, with 7 bases lining up with TRBD2. Germline CDR1 and CDR2: SGHTA and FQGNSA. This CDR3 has 14 residues. V lost 8 bases to trimming and J lost 4 bases; unmatched junction nucleotides: 8. CDR3 bases: TGTGCCAGCTGTTGGGGCGGGGGTTACAATGAGCAGTTCTTC. This encodes CASCWGGGYNEQFF.

This clone was seen a few times. The J gene is TRBJ2-1, the V gene TRBV15; TRBD2 agrees at 10 bases. The junction had 10 bases not matched to a gene; V was cut back by 0 bases and J by 8 bases. The CDR3 is made up of 17 amino acids. Germline loops: CDR1 LNHNV, CDR2 YYDKDF (reference sequence). CDR3: CATSRDFRTSGWDEQFF. The CDR3 DNA is TGTGCCACCAGCAGAGATTTTAGGACTAGCGGTTGGGATGAGCAGTTCTTC. Complete variable domain (other parts from reference TRBV15 and TRBJ2-1): DAMVIQNPRYQVTQFGKPVTLSCSQTLNHNVMYWYQQKSSQAPKLLFHYYDKDFNNEADTPDNFQSRRPNTSFCFLDIRSPGLGDTAMYLCATSRDFRTSGWDEQFFGPGTRLTVL.

The table lists this clone with a few counts. The V call is TRBV6-5, the J call TRBJ2-7, with TRBD1 identical over 10 bases. This CDR3 comprises 14 residues. V was pared by 5 bases and J by 6 bases, with 7 bases of the junction left unmatched. CDR1 is MNHEY and CDR2 is SVGAGI in the germline V gene. CDR3 amino acids: CASSAPGTGAEQYF. DNA of the CDR3: TGTGCCAGCAGTGCGCCCGGGACAGGGGCCGAGCAGTACTTC.

This sequence joins TRBV5-1 and TRBJ1-2; 7 bases agree with TRBD1. There are 13 residues in the CDR3. J was trimmed by 7 bases and V by 0 bases; bases with no gene match: 3. Germline CDR1 is SGHRS and CDR2 is YFSETQ. CDR3 protein: CASSLVRGAGYTF. CDR3 DNA: TGCGCCAGCAGCTTGGTCAGGGGGGCTGGCTACACCTTC.

The genes are TRBV19 and TRBJ2-4; D may be TRBD1 (5 bases). CDR3 length equals 14 residues. The V end lost 6 bases, the J end lost 9 bases, and 18 bases lay between the germline ends. CDR1 and CDR2 (germline): LNHDA, SQIVND (reference sequence). The DNA of the CDR3 is TGTGCCAGTAGCCAACCCGGGCAGGGCAGCATTCAGTACTTC. It is translated as CASSQPGQGSIQYF.

J is TRBJ2-1 and V is TRBV14; D is undetermined. Germline V gene sequence: CDR1 SGHDN, CDR2 FVKESK. V lost 3 bases, J lost 2 bases, and 11 bases lay in between. There are 15 residues in the CDR3. The DNA for the CDR3 is TGTGCCAGCAGCCAGCGCGGCCTCGCCTACAATGAGCAGTTCTTC. Its translation is CASSQRGLAYNEQFF.

This chain uses TRBV5-6 with TRBJ2-7; 9 positions agree with TRBD2. This CDR3 spans 15 amino acids. Trimming took 1 base from V and 6 from J; bases not matched to a gene: 8. Germline CDR1 reads SGHDT; CDR2 reads YYEEEE. CDR3: CASSLSAGGPPEQYF. DNA of the CDR3: TGTGCCAGCAGCTTGTCGGCGGGGGGGCCCCCCGAGCAGTACTTC.